Sequencing of this T cell receptor (beta chain) was carried out in a study of T cells in Graves' hyperthyroidism and ophthalmopathy. The diagnoses drew upon clinical symptoms, serum thyroxine and TRAb, thyroid ultrasound and orbital computed tomography. Study conclusions and caveats: The blood repertoire included most of the expanded thyroid clonotypes above 0.001.

Researchers took RNA transcripts and amplified the TCR beta CDR3 regions from them. During a first-round RT-PCR of the TCR CDR3, the HTBI primer set was used. TCRdb recomputed calls from the multiplex PCR reads with MiXCR, one row per CDR3 protein. The table lists some 620,000 distinct CDR3 sequences, about a sixth of them singletons. This clonotype came up many times. Its antigen is still unknown. This clonotype originated in a woman in her twenties or thirties with Graves' hyperthyroidism. The sample consisted of blood.

CDR3 sequence: CASSLRQLYEQYF. Here the CDR3 DNA reads TGTGCCAGCAGTCTTAGACAGCTCTACGAGCAGTACTTC. This chain joins TRBV28 and TRBJ2-7; tentatively, D is TRBD1 (5 bases). This CDR3 contains 13 residues. The germline V gene has CDR1 MDHEN and CDR2 SYDVKM. V shed 5 bases and J shed 3 bases, with 11 bases lying between them. Full variable domain (rest looked up from reference TRBV28 and TRBJ2-7): DVKVTQSSRYLVKRTGEKVFLECVQDMDHENMFWYRQDPGLGLRLIYFSYDVKMKEKGDIPEGYSVSREKKERFSLILESASTNQTSMYLCASSLRQLYEQYFGPGTRLTVT.